This T cell receptor beta chain is drawn from a study of blood T cell repertoires in COVID-19 (dated by TCRdb to about 2020). Background for the entire study: The collaborator samples originated in the United States, Italy and Spain and spanned the acute and convalescent phases of COVID-19. The prospective study material was composed of cDNA or gDNA derived from T cells, B-cell-depleted T cells, or PBMCs. Subjects who had been exposed to COVID-19, were actively infected with it, or had recovered from it provided the deeply sampled blood TCRbeta repertoires that made up the dataset. A freely available public database, intended as a resource for researchers studying the immune response to SARS-CoV-2, is where the repertoires were released. The samples were drawn from two sources: the first 160 participants of the ongoing ImmuneRACE study, and about 1,300 subjects contributed by 6 global collaborators. Sample metadata almost always included a de-identified subject ID, COVID-19 status, age in years and sex. Where available, HLA class I and class II types were obtained from metadata supplied by the sample provider rather than from assay-based typing.

Notes on this clone: Its recognized antigen is unknown. No qualities accompany the bases; no much larger clone lies one base away.

V loses 5 bases at its end and J loses 7 bases; junction bases beyond the gene matches: 10. Taken from the germline V gene, the CDR1 and CDR2 loops are SGHTA and FQGNSA. From the cysteine up to the phenylalanine, the CDR3 has a length of 15 residues. Only the CDR3 region is kept as DNA, spanning 45 bases read in frame from base 1. The collaborating institutions used their own protocols to collect whole blood in K2EDTA tubes. For TCRbeta analysis, collaborators shipped samples in one of three forms: frozen whole blood, isolated PBMCs, or DNA extracted from either of those sample types. Study-wide conclusions, independent of this receptor: The amount of clinical and demographic metadata varied by source and participant and was provided uncurated.

The immunoSEQ Assay, a bias-controlled multiplex PCR, was used to amplify TCRbeta CDR3 regions from genomic DNA. The study's own analysis went as follows. Nucleated cell counts per sample were estimated from amplification of reference gene primers within the assay. To quantify the absolute abundance of each unique TCRbeta CDR3 rearrangement, sequence reads were collapsed and filtered. For each sample, productive Simpson clonality was calculated as the square root of Simpson's diversity index across productive rearrangements. TCRdb carries this immuneACCESS record with in-frame sequences only. Its versions omit some clonotypes, under half of them owing to an unresolved V gene in the studies checked, with the rest unexplained. The V and J calls and clone size come from that table; D and trimming were worked out from the DNA. The table for this sample lists about 15,000 clones; more than 70% of them were counted only once. Roughly 15% of the sample comes from the top ten.

Specimen: peripheral blood. The origin of this receptor is a human donor in a cohort sampled during active COVID-19. This chain is built from TRBV7-2 and TRBJ1-5, and 8 junctional nucleotides match TRBD1. The CDR3 protein: CASSIQTGEGQPQHF. The nucleotides read TGTGCCAGCAGCATCCAGACAGGGGAGGGGCAGCCCCAGCATTTT.